This TCR beta chain was sequenced during a study of blood T cell repertoires in COVID-19. Overall study: There were acute and convalescent COVID-19 samples, and they came from the United States, Italy and Spain. PBMCs, B-cell-depleted T cells, or T cells provided the cDNA or gDNA that made up the material.

J was trimmed by 7 bases and V by 5 bases; bases with no gene match: 4. CDR1 is KGHDR, CDR2 SFDVKD, per germline. This CDR3 has 14 residues. Data came from immunoSEQ multiplex PCR; TCRdb stores just in-frame clones and leaves some out. This sample has 270,000 or so clones, with about nine tenths found just once. The J gene is TRBJ2-1, the V gene TRBV24-1; 10 bases fit TRBD1. Sequenced material: peripheral blood. This sequence originates from a man aged 35-49 years with active or convalescent COVID-19. In DNA, the CDR3 is TGTGCCACCAGTGTGACAGGGGGCAGGAATGAGCAGTTCTTC. Its translation: CATSVTGGRNEQFF.